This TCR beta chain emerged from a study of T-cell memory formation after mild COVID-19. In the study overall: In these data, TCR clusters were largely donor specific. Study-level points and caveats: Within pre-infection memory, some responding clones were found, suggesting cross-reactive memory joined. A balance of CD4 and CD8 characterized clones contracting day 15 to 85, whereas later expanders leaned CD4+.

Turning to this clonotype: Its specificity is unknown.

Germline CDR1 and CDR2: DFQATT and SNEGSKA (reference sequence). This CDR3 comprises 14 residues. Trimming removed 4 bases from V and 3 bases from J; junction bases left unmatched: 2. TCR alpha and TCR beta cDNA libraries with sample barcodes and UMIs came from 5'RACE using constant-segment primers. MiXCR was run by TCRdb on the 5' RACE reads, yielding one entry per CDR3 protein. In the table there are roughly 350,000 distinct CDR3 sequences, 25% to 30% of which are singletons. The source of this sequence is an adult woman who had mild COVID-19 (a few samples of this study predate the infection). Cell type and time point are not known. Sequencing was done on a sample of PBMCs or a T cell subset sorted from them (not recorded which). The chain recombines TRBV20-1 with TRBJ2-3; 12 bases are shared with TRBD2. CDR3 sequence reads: CSAKTSGRTDTQYF. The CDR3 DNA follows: TGCAGTGCTAAGACTAGCGGGAGAACAGATACGCAGTATTTT.